Sequencing of this T cell receptor (beta chain) was carried out in a study of human T cells and chemical hapten exposure. Study-wide context: TCR yield per sample varied, mainly due to pooled library volumes.

The time point: patch test 1, 2 weeks after DPC sensitization. Treatment noted: therapeutic diphenylcyclopropenone sensitization with weekly scalp DPC. This CDR3 is 15 amino acids long. Germline CDR1 reads MNHEY; CDR2 reads SVGEGT. Trimming at V came to 2 bases and at J to 5 bases, leaving 5 bases not matched to a gene. This clonotype occurred a few times. Using its own MiXCR run on the RACE reads, TCRdb lists one record per CDR3 protein. This sample has some 200,000 distinct CDR3 sequences; about a fifth occur once, and the top ten carry approximately 6.7%. The source of this sequence is a woman aged 50 to 65 with alopecia areata. Some clones in this sample may be carry-over from other donors' samples. The input for sequencing was whole blood, taken in connection with sensitization to the hapten diphenylcyclopropenone (DPC). The V and J genes are TRBV6-2 or TRBV6-3 and TRBJ2-5, with 10 positions matching TRBD2. As DNA, the CDR3 is TGTGCCAGCAGTTACAGTGGACTAGCGGTGGAGACCCAGTACTTC. Residues: CASSYSGLAVETQYF.